Here is one TCR beta chain with its context. Its antigen specificity is not known. It has no much larger one-base neighbor in the sample; base qualities were not kept. The sample comes from a study of OX40 agonist ivuxolimab in advanced cancers. About the investigation overall: The costimulatory receptor OX40 (CD134) was targeted by ivuxolimab, a fully human IgG2 agonistic monoclonal antibody. In the dose-escalation cohort, roughly 80% of patients were male, and the mean age was about 55 years, with a range of 23 to 79. Peripheral TCRbeta sequencing was intended to test whether TCR sequence diversity was altered and clonal T-cell expansion was caused by ivuxolimab. Of the approximately 54 patients in dose escalation, 19 had hepatocellular carcinoma, approximately 15 had melanoma, 9 had renal cell carcinoma and 9 had head and neck cancer. The monotherapy dose-escalation portion (N = 52 patients) of the phase I ivuxolimab trial is reported in the paper. Intravenous ivuxolimab was administered to patients every 2 weeks at six dose levels: 0.01, 0.1, 0.3, 1.5, 3 and 10 mg/kg. Three dose-escalation patients achieved partial responses, one with hepatocellular carcinoma and two with cutaneous melanoma. Patients were allowed to have had prior anti-PD-1, anti-PD-L1 or anti-CTLA-4 therapy, and 30% to 40% of the dose-escalation patients had been treated with checkpoint inhibitors.

Taken from the germline V gene, the CDR1 and CDR2 loops are MDHEN and SYDVKM. The CDR3 runs 15 residues from the cysteine to the phenylalanine. The entry retains the CDR3 DNA only, 45 bases that are in frame from base 1. The junction shows trimming of 5 bases on V and 0 bases on J, plus 8 bases between the germline ends. Findings and caveats that apply to the study as a whole: The antigen specificity of the clonally expanded peripheral T cells was not determined. Low levels of normalized T-cell clonal expansion were also seen in some nonresponding patients. After ivuxolimab, more expanded clones were found on average in CD8+ T cells than in CD4+ T cells. Clonal expansion of both CD4+ and CD8+ blood T cells was observed from baseline to week 6 at doses 0.1 to 3.0 mg/kg. In the 0.1-3.0 mg/kg groups, partial responders were among the patients with the lowest normalized peripheral clonal expansion, particularly in CD8+ T cells.

Genomic DNA was isolated from the sorted cells so that the TCRbeta CDR3 region could be sequenced. TCRbeta CDR3 regions were sequenced using the immunoSEQ Assay. TCRdb re-hosts the immuneACCESS table, in-frame sequences only. Its copies lack some clones; in the studies checked, an unresolved V gene accounts for under half of them, and the cause for the rest is not known. The sample profile shows about 49,000 clones; 75% to 80% of them were found once. In total, the top ten clones hold 7.9% of the sample. Patients with a history of autoimmune disease or receiving systemic immunosuppression were excluded from the trial. Peripheral blood for TCR sequencing was collected from all dose cohorts at baseline, on cycle 4 day 1, and on cycle 7 day 1. Samples came from an open-label, multicenter, first-in-human phase I dose-escalation trial of ivuxolimab. The trial enrolled adults with locally advanced or metastatic head and neck squamous cell, hepatocellular, melanoma or renal cell carcinoma. CD4+ and CD8+ T cells were sorted separately from peripheral blood before TCR sequencing.

Sequencing used CD4+ or CD8+ T cells sorted from blood, obtained in a trial of the OX40 agonist ivuxolimab. The chain is assembled from TRBV28 and TRBJ2-6, with the D gene call left open. The sequence was obtained from an adult with an advanced solid tumor such as melanoma, head and neck, liver or kidney cancer. The DNA is as follows: TGTGCCAGCAGTCGAGAGTACTCTGGGGCCAACGTCCTGACTTTC. This encodes CASSREYSGANVLTF.